This TCR beta chain was identified during a study of cytomegalovirus exposure and HLA in healthy donors. The ends were cut back, 2 bases at V and 5 bases at J, with 15 bases in the middle. CDR1 SNHLY and CDR2 FYNNEI come from the germline V gene. The CDR3 sequence is 15 residues long. The study ran its PCR with 60 Vbeta and 13 Jbeta primers. The assay was immunoSEQ multiplex PCR, and TCRdb's table has in-frame clones only and misses some. The sample consists of 150,000 to 200,000 clones, roughly 79% of them appearing once. Sequencing was carried out using PBMCs. The sequence came from a woman under 30 in good health and CMV-seropositive. This chain joins TRBV2 and TRBJ2-5, with a weak D call TRBD2 (6 bases). CDR3 residues: CASSERWGGRETQYF. CDR3 nucleotides: TGTGCCAGCAGTGAAAGGTGGGGAGGCAGGGAGACCCAGTACTTC.